These T cell receptor beta chains were read from a single sample in a study of T cell changes during pregnancy in multiple sclerosis. Profiled with immunoSEQ multiplex PCR; TCRdb holds only in-frame clones, not every one. The sample has around 130,000 clones, roughly 97% seen once. The specimen was peripheral blood, collected after pregnancy. The receptors shown here come from a female donor with multiple sclerosis, enrolled in a pregnancy study. Each CDR3 is given with its conserved first and last residue. D genes are given only for firm matches. Clone size is shown for a subset of rows, as once, few, many or a class of expanded clone.

j_call	clone_size	v_call	d_call	cdr3_nt	cdr3_aa
TRBJ2-2	.	TRBV7-9	TRBD1	TGTGCCAGCAGGGACCCAGGGGGCGCGTCCGGGGAGCTGTTTTTT	CASRDPGGASGELFF
TRBJ1-2	.	TRBV13	TRBD1	TGTGCCAGCAGCCCCCGACAGGGGAATGGCTACACCTTC	CASSPRQGNGYTF
TRBJ2-7	.	TRBV27	TRBD1	TGTGCCAGCAGTCGAGGACAGGGGTGGGGGGGATACGAGCAGTACTTC	CASSRGQGWGGYEQYF
TRBJ1-2	.	TRBV18	TRBD1	TGTGCCAGCTCACCCGGACAGGTGGTGGGGGCCGGCTACACCTTC	CASSPGQVVGAGYTF
TRBJ1-5	.	TRBV10-3	TRBD1	TGTGCCTCCGCTGGGACAGGCAATCAGCCCCAGCATTTT	CASAGTGNQPQHF
TRBJ2-1	.	TRBV6-1	TRBD1	TGTGCCAGCAGTGAAGAGTTGGGACAGGACAGGGGTTCCTACAATGAGCAGTTCTTC	CASSEELGQDRGSYNEQFF
TRBJ2-2	.	TRBV28	TRBD1	TGTGCCAGCAGATCCGGGACAGTGAACACCGGGGAGCTGTTTTTT	CASRSGTVNTGELFF
TRBJ1-2	.	TRBV19	TRBD1	TGTGCCAGTGAGGGGGCCCGAGCAGACCATGGCTACACCTTC	CASEGARADHGYTF
TRBJ1-5	.	TRBV6-6	TRBD1	TGTGCCAGCAGTTACCTCCGGGACAGGGCCATTCAGCCCCAGCATTTT	CASSYLRDRAIQPQHF
TRBJ1-3	.	TRBV19	.	TGTGCCAGTAGTATTTCCGGGTACTCTGGAAACACCATATATTTT	CASSISGYSGNTIYF
TRBJ2-5	.	TRBV29-1	TRBD2	TGCAGCGTTAGGGGCGCGGGAGGGGGGGAGACCCAGTACTTC	CSVRGAGGGETQYF
TRBJ2-1	.	TRBV29-1	TRBD2	TGCAGCGGTAAAACTAGCGGGAGGATCAATGAGCAGTTCTTC	CSGKTSGRINEQFF
TRBJ2-7	.	TRBV20-1	.	TGCAGTGCATCCTCCCCGGGCGAGCAGTACTTC	CSASSPGEQYF
TRBJ2-3	.	TRBV6-6	.	TGTGCCACCAAACAGGTCACAGATACGCAGTATTTT	CATKQVTDTQYF
TRBJ2-7	.	TRBV18	TRBD1	TGTGCCAGCTCACCCTTGACAGGGAGTAGGAACGAGCAGTACTTC	CASSPLTGSRNEQYF
TRBJ2-7	.	TRBV30	.	TGTGCCTGGAGTGTTTGGAGGAAACCCTACGAGCAGTACTTC	CAWSVWRKPYEQYF
TRBJ2-3	.	TRBV27	.	TGTGCCAGCAGTTTGGGGGGAGTGGATACGCAGTATTTT	CASSLGGVDTQYF
TRBJ2-7	.	TRBV7-9	TRBD2	TGTGCCAGCAGCTTACTAGCGGGACCGAACGAGCAGTACTTC	CASSLLAGPNEQYF
TRBJ1-5	.	TRBV7-8	TRBD1	TGTGCCAGCAGCCTCAGGGGGCCGGGTCAGCCCCAGCATTTT	CASSLRGPGQPQHF
TRBJ2-1	.	TRBV2	TRBD1	TGTGCCAGCAGGCCGACAGGGGGCCTCGACAATGAGCAGTTCTTC	CASRPTGGLDNEQFF
TRBJ2-7	.	TRBV2	.	TGTGCCAGCCTGGGACAGGGTCTAGCGGGAGATTTCGAGCAGTACTTC	CASLGQGLAGDFEQYF
TRBJ1-5	.	TRBV27	.	TGTGCCAGCAGGGTTACAGGGATCAATCAGCCCCAGCATTTT	CASRVTGINQPQHF
TRBJ1-2	.	TRBV19	.	TGTGCCAGTACAGGGCCAAAACTCTATGGCTACACCTTC	CASTGPKLYGYTF
TRBJ2-3	.	TRBV27	.	TGTGCCACCCGGAGGAGGGAGCGGGATACGCAGTATTTT	CATRRRERDTQYF
TRBJ2-3	.	TRBV5-1	TRBD1	TGCGCCAGCAGCTTGAGTAGGGACAGTACCACAGATACGCAGTATTTT	CASSLSRDSTTDTQYF
TRBJ2-6	.	TRBV27	.	TGTGCCAGCAGCCTAGGGGGATCTGGGGCCAACGTCCTGACTTTC	CASSLGGSGANVLTF
TRBJ1-5	.	TRBV2	.	TGTGCCAGCAAGTACAGGGTATTTAGCAATCAGCCCCAGCATTTT	CASKYRVFSNQPQHF
TRBJ1-5	.	TRBV4-1	.	TGCGCCAGCAGCAGCCTTCCGGGGCAGCCCCAGCATTTT	CASSSLPGQPQHF
TRBJ2-1	.	TRBV7-2	TRBD2	TGTGCCAGCAGCTCTAGCGGGCCCTCCTACAATGAGCAGTTCTTC	CASSSSGPSYNEQFF
TRBJ1-1	once	TRBV2	.	TGTGCCAGCAGAACAGGGAATACTGAAGCTTTCTTT	CASRTGNTEAFF
TRBJ2-1	.	TRBV29-1	.	TGCAGCGTTGCCAGGGTGAGTCAGGTCTACAATGAGCAGTTCTTC	CSVARVSQVYNEQFF
TRBJ2-7	.	TRBV7-8	.	TGTGCCAGCAGCTTACCCGGGCGGGAAGAGCAGTACTTC	CASSLPGREEQYF
TRBJ1-5	.	TRBV19	.	TGTGCCAGTACCGACCAGGACAGCGGAGGCAATCAGCCCCAGCATTTT	CASTDQDSGGNQPQHF
TRBJ2-7	.	TRBV7-8	TRBD1	TGTGCCAGCACTGATTTGCCCGGGACAGGATATGTGGAGCAGTACTTC	CASTDLPGTGYVEQYF
TRBJ2-7	.	TRBV4-3	.	TGCGCCAGCAGCCAAGACAGGGGATACGAGCAGTACTTC	CASSQDRGYEQYF
TRBJ2-7	.	TRBV28	TRBD1	TGTGCCAGCAGTGACAGGGTTCACGAGCAGTACTTC	CASSDRVHEQYF
TRBJ1-5	.	TRBV28	.	TGTGCCAGCAGCGACACCCGCAATCAGCCCCAGCATTTT	CASSDTRNQPQHF
TRBJ2-3	.	TRBV9	.	TGTGCCAGCAGTGGCTTGGTCGGCACAGATACGCAGTATTTT	CASSGLVGTDTQYF
TRBJ1-1	.	TRBV6-5	.	TGTGCCAGCAGTTACGACTGGAACACTGAAGCTTTCTTT	CASSYDWNTEAFF
TRBJ2-3	.	TRBV27	TRBD2	TGTGCCAGCAGTTTGCGAGCGGGAGAGGATACGCAGTATTTT	CASSLRAGEDTQYF
TRBJ1-2	.	TRBV5-3	TRBD1	TGTGCCAGAAGCTTGGTGGGACAGGGGTTAGGAACCCTCTGTTCTAACTATGGCTACACCTTC	CARSLVGQGLGTLCSNYGYTF
TRBJ2-6	.	TRBV5-4	TRBD1	TGTGCCAGCAGCTTGGCCGGGACAGGGGCTGGGGCCAACGTCCTGACTTTC	CASSLAGTGAGANVLTF
TRBJ1-2	.	TRBV19	.	TGTGCCAGTAGTATCAAGGTGATCCGGGACTATGGCTACACCTTC	CASSIKVIRDYGYTF
TRBJ2-5	.	TRBV6-5	.	TGTGCCAGCGGGGGCGGAGAGACCCAGTACTTC	CASGGGETQYF
TRBJ2-5	.	TRBV7-9	.	TGTGCCAGCAGCTTACTTAGTGGAGAGATCCAGTACTTC	CASSLLSGEIQYF